Each of the 13 T cell receptor beta chains below was sequenced from the same sample in a study of T-cell memory formation after mild COVID-19. TCRdb re-derived calls from the 5' RACE reads in MiXCR, one entry per CDR3 protein. The sample holds hundreds of thousands of distinct CDR3 sequences, about 22% seen once. Sequencing was performed on PBMCs or a T cell subset sorted from them (not recorded which). The receptors come from an adult woman who had mild COVID-19 (a few samples of this study predate the infection). Cell type and time point are not known.

This clonotype showed up just a few times. V gene TRBV7-8 combines with J gene TRBJ1-4; no definite D call. The V end was cut by 6 bases, the J end by 4 bases, with 9 bases between. Germline loops: CDR1 SGHVS, CDR2 FQNEAQ. The CDR3 spans 13 residues. Written as DNA, the CDR3 is TGTGCCAGCAGTGTGGGCCATAATGAAAAACTGTTTTTT. Amino acids: CASSVGHNEKLFF.

The chain carries TRBV21-1 and TRBJ2-5; no check of the table's D call, TRBD1, against the DNA was made. TRBV21-1 is labeled a pseudogene. CDR3 length: 16 amino acids. In nucleotides, the CDR3 is TGTGCCAGCCCCAAAAGAGAGAAGATCAGGGTAGAGACCCAGTACTTC. Its protein is CASPKREKIRVETQYF.

The chain combines TRBV20-1 with TRBJ2-7; 7 nucleotides line up with TRBD2. The V gene end was trimmed by 4 bases and the J gene end by 1 base; junction bases not matched to a gene: 4. Germline lookup yields CDR1 DFQATT and CDR2 SNEGSKA (reference sequence). CDR3 size: 13 residues. CDR3 DNA sequence: TGCAGTGCTATAGGGACTAATTCCTACGAGCAGTACTTC. Translating gives CSAIGTNSYEQYF.

This clonotype was observed a handful of times. The rearrangement uses TRBV6-1 and TRBJ2-5; 7 bases line up with TRBD2. Germline V gene lookup returns CDR1 MNHNS and CDR2 SASEGT. V shed 3 bases, J shed 5 bases, and the junction held 6 bases outside the gene matches. The CDR3 loop spans 14 amino acids. The CDR3 loop reads CASSESGGWETQYF. The DNA of the CDR3 is TGTGCCAGCAGTGAGTCGGGGGGTTGGGAGACCCAGTACTTC.

V usage is TRBV12-3 or TRBV12-4 and J usage is TRBJ1-2; no definite D call. CDR3 length equals 12 residues. Deletions cut 4 bases from V and 6 bases from J, with 9 bases between. The CDR3, as DNA: TGTGCCAGCAGTTCGGGCCCGCATGGCTACACCTTC. It codes for CASSSGPHGYTF.

This clonotype was detected a few times. This chain joins TRBV2 and TRBJ2-1, with D possibly being TRBD1 (5 bases). V lost 4 bases, J lost 8 bases, and 15 bases lay in between. CDR3 size: 14 residues. The germline V gene has CDR1 SNHLY and CDR2 FYNNEI. The CDR3 DNA sequence: TGTGCCAGCAGTGGGACAATCCAACTGGATGAGCAGTTCTTC. It encodes CASSGTIQLDEQFF.

This clonotype has a handful of counts. V and J are TRBV18 and TRBJ2-3; 8 bases align to TRBD1. The V and J ends lost 4 bases and 2 bases, in that order; junction bases with no gene match: 5. The germline CDR1 and CDR2 sequences are KGHSH and LQKENI. CDR3 size: 15 residues. The CDR3 here is CASSQGTGTTDTQYF. The CDR3 region has the DNA TGTGCCAGCTCACAGGGGACAGGAACCACAGATACGCAGTATTTT.

This clonotype occurred a few times. V and J are TRBV9 and TRBJ2-1; tentatively, D is TRBD2 (6 bases). The V gene lost 4 bases and the J gene lost 2 bases, with 25 bases spanning the gap. This CDR3 is built from 19 residues. Per germline, CDR1 SGDLS and CDR2 YYNGEE. Here the CDR3 reads CASSPLKTTSSSPYNEQFF. The CDR3 nucleotides are TGTGCCAGCAGCCCCCTAAAGACAACTAGCTCCTCCCCCTACAATGAGCAGTTCTTC. The variable domain in full, with the rest retrieved from reference TRBV9 and TRBJ2-1, is DSGVTQTPKHLITATGQRVTLRCSPRSGDLSVYWYQQSLDQGLQFLIQYYNGEERAKGNILERFSAQQFPDLHSELNLSSLELGDSALYFCASSPLKTTSSSPYNEQFFGPGTRLTVL.

This sequence joins TRBV6-6 and TRBJ2-7; 7 bases agree with TRBD2. This CDR3 contains 16 residues. Germline trimming cut 0 bases from V and 7 bases from J; bases unmatched to any gene: 12. CDR1 and CDR2 from the germline V gene are MNHNY and SVGAGI (reference sequence). The CDR3 region has the DNA TGTGCCAGCAGTTACTCGCGGGAGCTAGCCAGGTCTGAGCAGTACTTC. This sequence encodes CASSYSRELARSEQYF.

CDR3 protein: CASSSLNDNEQFF. In nucleotides, the CDR3 is TGCGCCAGCAGCTCGCTTAACGACAATGAGCAGTTCTTC. The V call is TRBV5-1, the J call TRBJ2-1, with unresolved D. Trimming pared 3 bases from V and 5 bases from J, leaving 9 bases between. CDR1 and CDR2 from the germline V gene are SGHRS and YFSETQ. The CDR3 spans 13 residues.

V and J are TRBV5-4 and TRBJ1-2, with a weak D call TRBD1 (6 bases). The CDR3 spans 15 residues. The ends were cut back, 7 bases at V and 6 bases at J, with 22 bases in the middle. Germline V gene lookup returns CDR1 SGHNT and CDR2 YYREEE (reference sequence). The CDR3 nucleotides are TGTGCCAGCGGCCATTCCCAAGGGGCAGGGGATGGCTACACCTTC. Its protein product is CASGHSQGAGDGYTF.

This clonotype has a handful of counts. This chain connects TRBV7-8 to TRBJ1-2, with 9 bases aligning to TRBD1. Germline V gene data show CDR1 as SGHVS and CDR2 as FQNEAQ. With 2 bases clipped from V and 6 bases from J, the junction kept 10 bases outside the gene matches. The CDR3 is 16 amino acids. The CDR3 region is CASSLNTGGVGDGYTF. Here the CDR3 DNA reads TGTGCCAGCAGCTTAAACACAGGGGGCGTTGGAGATGGCTACACCTTC.

Only a few counts were recorded for this clonotype. The chain recombines TRBV20-1 with TRBJ2-2; D call uncertain. Germline V lookup: CDR1 DFQATT, CDR2 SNEGSKA (reference sequence). V was shortened by 0 bases and J by 1 base, with 6 bases between the two germline ends. The CDR3 length is 14 residues. The CDR3 loop reads CSARDQGNTGELFF. In nucleotides, the CDR3 is TGCAGTGCTAGAGATCAAGGGAACACCGGGGAGCTGTTTTTT.